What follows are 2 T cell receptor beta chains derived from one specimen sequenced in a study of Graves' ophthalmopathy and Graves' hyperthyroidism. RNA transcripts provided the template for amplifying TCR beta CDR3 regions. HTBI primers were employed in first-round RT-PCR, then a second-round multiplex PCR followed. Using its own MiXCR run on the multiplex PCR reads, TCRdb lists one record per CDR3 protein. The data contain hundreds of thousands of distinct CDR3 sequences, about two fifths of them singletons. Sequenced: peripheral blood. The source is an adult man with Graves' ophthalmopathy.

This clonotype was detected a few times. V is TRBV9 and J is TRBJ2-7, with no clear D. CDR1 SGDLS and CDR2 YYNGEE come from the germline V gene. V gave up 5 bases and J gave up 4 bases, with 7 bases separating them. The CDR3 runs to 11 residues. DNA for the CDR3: TGTGCCAGCAGGAACGAGTACGAGCAGTACTTC. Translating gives CASRNEYEQYF.

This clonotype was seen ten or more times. CDR3 protein: CASSLYRDDSPLHF. The CDR3, as DNA: TGTGCCAGCAGCTTATACAGGGACGATTCACCCCTCCACTTT. The chain links TRBV11-2 to TRBJ1-6, with D possibly TRBD1 on 6 matching bases. V shed 2 bases and J shed 8 bases, with 10 bases lying between them. The CDR3 totals 14 residues. Germline lookup yields CDR1 SGHAT and CDR2 FQNNGV.